The 30 T cell receptor beta chains given below trace back to one sample, sequenced in a study of identical twins. MiXCR was run by TCRdb on the 5' RACE reads, yielding one entry per CDR3 protein. The top ten clones hold approximately 0.52% of a sample with 450,000 or so distinct CDR3 sequences, approximately 15% of them seen once. Separately, the same data were catalogued under a study of yellow fever vaccine responses in identical twins.

The sequenced sample was CD4+ T cells sorted from blood. These receptor sequences come from a young woman in good health.

This clonotype was counted only a few times. The CDR3 spells CATGTGGPTDTQYF. The CDR3 nucleotides are TGCGCTACTGGGACGGGTGGGCCCACAGATACGCAGTATTTT. The V gene is TRBV5-1, the J gene TRBJ2-3, with D perhaps matching TRBD1 or TRBD2 (5 bases each). The germline V gene encodes CDR1 SGHRS and CDR2 YFSETQ. The CDR3 runs 14 residues. The full variable domain, with the rest looked up from reference TRBV5-1 and TRBJ2-3, is KAGVTQTPRYLIKTRGQQVTLSCSPISGHRSVSWYQQTPGQGLQFLFEYFSETQRNKGNFPGRFSGRQFSNSRSEMNVSTLELGDSALYLCATGTGGPTDTQYFGPGTRLTVL.

This rearrangement joins TRBV6-4 to TRBJ2-1, with TRBD2 matching 10 bases. The CDR3 is 14 residues long. The germline V gene has CDR1 MRHNA and CDR2 SNTAGT. The junction had 9 bases not matched to a gene; V was cut back by 3 bases and J by 13 bases. The CDR3 DNA reads TGTGCCAGCAGTGAGGTTTTCGGACTAGCGGAACAGTTCTTC. Translating gives CASSEVFGLAEQFF.

CDR3 amino acids: CSVEYNTGELFF. The CDR3 DNA sequence: TGCAGCGTTGAGTATAACACCGGGGAGCTGTTTTTT. The chain is built from TRBV29-1 and TRBJ2-2; unclear D gene. The V end lost 3 bases, the J end lost 2 bases, and 4 bases lay between the germline ends. The V gene's germline CDR1 is SQVTM and CDR2 ANQGSEA. CDR3 length equals 12 residues.

The V and J genes are TRBV10-3 and TRBJ1-5; 7 bases map to TRBD1. The CDR3 sequence is 13 residues long. The germline CDR1 and CDR2 sequences are ENHRY and SYGVKD. J lost 5 bases, V lost 8 bases, and 6 bases had no gene match. The CDR3 spells CAIRGDRDQPQHF. Here the CDR3 DNA reads TGTGCCATCCGGGGGGACAGAGATCAGCCCCAGCATTTT.

This clonotype has only a few counts. The gene calls are TRBV9 and TRBJ2-3; TRBD1 matches at 7 bases. CDR1 and CDR2 (germline): SGDLS, YYNGEE. The CDR3 length is 16 residues. Trimming removed 2 bases from V and 2 bases from J; junction bases left unmatched: 8. The CDR3 here is CASSVSRDSYTDTQYF. The CDR3 DNA reads as TGTGCCAGCAGCGTGAGCCGGGACAGTTACACAGATACGCAGTATTTT.

This clonotype showed up many times. The rearrangement joins TRBV12-3 or TRBV12-4 to TRBJ2-2; D unclear. V dropped 6 bases and J dropped 4 bases, with 9 bases sitting between them. CDR3 size: 13 residues. The CDR3 is CASRPLITGELFF. In DNA form, the CDR3 reads TGTGCCAGCAGGCCTCTTATCACCGGGGAGCTGTTTTTT.

This clonotype was detected many times. The CDR3 region has the DNA TGTGCCAGCAGTTTGAGACTAGCGGGGGGGCTGGGCGAGCAGTACTTC. Translated, it gives CASSLRLAGGLGEQYF. The chain carries TRBV12-3 or TRBV12-4 and TRBJ2-7; 14 bases fit TRBD2. The CDR3 is 16 amino acids. V was pared by 3 bases and J by 6 bases, with 7 bases of the junction left unmatched.

This clonotype was detected only a few times. The chain has TRBV4-2 and TRBJ2-3, with D possibly TRBD1 on 6 matching bases. The V end was cut by 1 base, the J end by 5 bases, with 16 bases between. Germline V CDR1 and CDR2: LGHNA, YNFKEQ. CDR3 length: 16 amino acids. CDR3 loop: CASSQVGRGKEDTQYF. In DNA form, the CDR3 reads TGTGCCAGCAGCCAAGTAGGCAGGGGAAAGGAAGATACGCAGTATTTT.

In this sample, this clonotype turned up a few times. This rearrangement joins TRBV20-1 to TRBJ2-5, with D unresolved. This CDR3 has 13 residues. The V gene lost 6 bases and the J gene lost 2 bases, with 13 bases spanning the gap. CDR1 and CDR2 (germline): DFQATT, SNEGSKA (reference sequence). As DNA, the CDR3 is TGCAGTGCAATAGGAGCCCTTCAAGAGACCCAGTACTTC. Amino acids: CSAIGALQETQYF.

In its sample, this clonotype was seen a few times. J is TRBJ1-2 and V is TRBV7-9; no clear D gene. The CDR3 contains 14 residues. Germline CDR1 and CDR2: SEHNR and FQNEAQ (reference sequence). The V gene lost 5 bases and the J gene lost 8 bases, with 18 bases spanning the gap. CDR3 amino acids: CASSHGSMVRGYTF. The CDR3 DNA is TGTGCCAGCAGCCACGGGTCTATGGTGCGCGGCTACACCTTC. Full variable domain (remainder filled in from reference TRBV7-9 and TRBJ1-2): DTGVSQNPRHKITKRGQNVTFRCDPISEHNRLYWYRQTLGQGPEFLTYFQNEAQLEKSRLLSDRFSAERPKGSFSTLEIQRTEQGDSAMYLCASSHGSMVRGYTFGSGTRLTVV.

Of note for this clonotype: A junction end diverges from the germline sequence, so it may reflect a read error. The chain employs TRBV4-3 and TRBJ2-2, with D perhaps matching TRBD2 (5 bases). The CDR3 is 18 amino acids. The V gene's germline CDR1 is LGHNA and CDR2 YSLEER. The CDR3 nucleotides read TGCGCTAGCAGCCAATTTTTTGGGAGTTCGGCGAACACCGGGGAGCTGTTTTTT. It is translated as CASSQFFGSSANTGELFF.

In its sample, this clonotype was seen many times. V usage is TRBV6-5 and J usage is TRBJ2-5; D possibly matches TRBD1 or TRBD2 (6 bases each). The germline CDR1 and CDR2 sequences are MNHEY and SVGAGI. V shed 4 bases and J shed 6 bases, with 12 bases lying between them. CDR3 size: 13 residues. This chain's CDR3 is CASSSTGRKTQYF. CDR3 in DNA: TGTGCCAGCAGTTCAACAGGGAGGAAGACCCAGTACTTC.

This clonotype was counted a few times. V is TRBV6-1 and J is TRBJ2-3, with 7 nucleotides matching TRBD1. V trimming: 6 bases; J trimming: 2 bases; junction bases outside the gene matches: 5. Germline assignment: CDR1 MNHNS and CDR2 SASEGT. The CDR3 runs to 14 residues. DNA for the CDR3: TGTGCCAGCAGGAACAGGGGCCTCACAGATACGCAGTATTTT. Protein sequence: CASRNRGLTDTQYF.

The sample holds a few counts of this clonotype. The chain uses TRBV7-3 and TRBJ2-5; 13 bases agree with TRBD2. This CDR3 is built from 17 residues. Per the germline V gene, CDR1 is SGHTA and CDR2 is FQGTGA. V shed 2 bases, J shed 2 bases, and the junction held 5 bases outside the gene matches. The CDR3 region has the DNA TGTGCCAGCAGCTTACGACTAGCGGGGGGAGTTCAAGAGACCCAGTACTTC. It yields the protein CASSLRLAGGVQETQYF. Drawing the rest from reference TRBV7-3 and TRBJ2-5, the complete variable domain is GAGVSQTPSNKVTEKGKYVELRCDPISGHTALYWYRQSLGQGPEFLIYFQGTGAADDSGLPNDRFFAVRPEGSVSTLKIQRTERGDSAVYLCASSLRLAGGVQETQYFGPGTRLLVL.

The sample holds a few counts of this clonotype. V is TRBV11-3 and J is TRBJ2-5, with D possibly being TRBD2 (7 bases). Between the trimmed V and J ends, which lost 5 bases and 3 bases, there was a span of 13 bases. Germline V gives CDR1 SGHNT, CDR2 YENEEA. The CDR3 contains 14 residues. The CDR3 is CASSPGGPKETQYF. CDR3 nucleotide sequence: TGTGCCAGCAGCCCCGGGGGGCCCAAAGAGACCCAGTACTTC. The whole variable domain, filled in from reference TRBV11-3 and TRBJ2-5, reads EAGVVQSPRYKIIEKKQPVAFWCNPISGHNTLYWYLQNLGQGPELLIRYENEEAVDDSQLPKDRFSAERLKGVDSTLKIQPAELGDSAVYLCASSPGGPKETQYFGPGTRLLVL.

There are a few counts of this clonotype. The chain recombines TRBV7-9 with TRBJ2-6; TRBD1 or TRBD2 may be the D gene (5 bases each). The V end was cut by 5 bases, the J end by 2 bases, with 10 bases between. The length of the CDR3 is 15 residues. Germline V lookup: CDR1 SEHNR, CDR2 FQNEAQ (reference sequence). The CDR3 loop is CASSRGVPGANVLTF. The CDR3, as DNA: TGTGCCAGCAGCCGAGGGGTTCCTGGGGCCAACGTCCTGACTTTC.

This CDR3 reads CASRLAAYEQYF. The DNA of the CDR3 is TGTGCCAGCCGCCTTGCGGCCTACGAGCAGTACTTC. This rearrangement joins TRBV5-6 to TRBJ2-7; D remains unclear. Trimming stripped 7 bases from V and 2 bases from J, with 10 bases between. Germline V CDR1 and CDR2: SGHDT, YYEEEE. The CDR3 totals 12 residues.

The chain couples TRBV12-5 to TRBJ2-1; the match to TRBD2 covers 7 bases. The CDR3 spans 15 residues. Looked up from germline, CDR1 is LGHNT and CDR2 is FRNRAP. V dropped 3 bases and J dropped 8; count of bases not matched to a gene: 10. The CDR3 loop reads CASGFSSGTRDEQFF. In DNA, the CDR3 is TGTGCTAGTGGTTTCTCCAGCGGGACCCGTGATGAGCAGTTCTTC. Variable domain in full (rest from reference TRBV12-5 and TRBJ2-1): DARVTQTPRHKVTEMGQEVTMRCQPILGHNTVFWYRQTMMQGLELLAYFRNRAPLDDSGMPKDRFSAEMPDATLATLKIQPSEPRDSAVYFCASGFSSGTRDEQFFGPGTRLTVL.

This clonotype showed up many times. Here the CDR3 DNA reads TGCGCCAGCAGCTTGATAGGGGGCGAGCGAAGGCACGAGCAGTACTTC. Its protein is CASSLIGGERRHEQYF. The gene calls are TRBV5-1 and TRBJ2-7; 7 bases fit TRBD1. This CDR3 comprises 16 residues. With V trimmed by 1 base and J by 5 bases, 12 bases remained unmatched. Germline CDR1 and CDR2: SGHRS and YFSETQ.

In nucleotides, the CDR3 is TGTGCCAGCAGCTTATATCCGACGGGGACTAGCGACTCCTACGAGCAGTACTTC. Translated: CASSLYPTGTSDSYEQYF. The chain couples TRBV7-6 to TRBJ2-7; 10 positions match TRBD2. Germline CDR1 and CDR2: SGHVS and FNYEAQ. V lost 2 bases and J lost 0; bases outside the gene matches: 10. CDR3 length: 18 residues.

V is TRBV7-9 and J is TRBJ1-6; 8 bases are shared with TRBD1. CDR1 is SEHNR, CDR2 FQNEAQ, per germline (reference sequence). The CDR3 contains 13 residues. With V trimmed by 11 bases and J by 6 bases, 6 bases remained unmatched. Here the CDR3 reads CASGTGINSPLHF. The CDR3, as DNA: TGTGCCTCAGGGACAGGAATTAATTCACCCCTCCACTTT.

In its sample, this clonotype was seen many times. This sequence joins TRBV29-1 and TRBJ2-1, with 7 bases fitting TRBD2. The V gene end was trimmed by 4 bases and the J gene end by 4 bases; junction bases not matched to a gene: 7. Germline CDR1 is SQVTM and CDR2 is ANQGSEA. The CDR3 runs 14 residues. CDR3 in DNA: TGCAGCGTTGCGAGCGGGACGGCGTACAATGAGCAGTTCTTC. It codes for CSVASGTAYNEQFF.

This clonotype was picked up a small number of times. This chain uses TRBV7-2 with TRBJ2-1; TRBD2 matches at 10 bases. With 4 bases clipped from V and 4 bases from J, the junction kept 10 bases outside the gene matches. The CDR3 runs to 17 residues. Germline V gives CDR1 SGHTA, CDR2 FQGNSA. The CDR3 spells CASSSLALAGLYNEQFF. Written as DNA, the CDR3 is TGTGCCAGCAGCTCCCTGGCACTAGCGGGGTTATACAATGAGCAGTTCTTC.

This clonotype was counted only a few times. CDR3 coding DNA: TGTGCCAGCAGCTCAATCAACAGGGGGCGGGAAGAGACCCAGTACTTC. Amino acid sequence: CASSSINRGREETQYF. This chain connects TRBV7-2 to TRBJ2-5; the match to TRBD1 covers 9 bases. Per the germline V gene, CDR1 is SGHTA and CDR2 is FQGNSA. With V trimmed by 4 bases and J by 3 bases, 9 bases remained unmatched. The CDR3 is made up of 16 amino acids. The complete variable domain, with remaining parts taken from reference TRBV7-2 and TRBJ2-5, reads GAGVSQSPSNKVTEKGKDVELRCDPISGHTALYWYRQSLGQGLEFLIYFQGNSAPDKSGLPSDRFSAERTGGSVSTLTIQRTQQEDSAVYLCASSSINRGREETQYFGPGTRLLVL.

V usage is TRBV7-9 and J usage is TRBJ2-2; maybe TRBD1 (6 bases). V gave up 5 bases and J gave up 1 base, with 14 bases separating them. CDR3 length equals 16 residues. CDR1 and CDR2 from the germline V gene are SEHNR and FQNEAQ (reference sequence). CDR3 sequence: CASSSDRRQNTGELFF. CDR3 DNA sequence: TGTGCCAGCAGCAGCGACAGGAGACAGAACACCGGGGAGCTGTTTTTT.

This clonotype was counted at least ten times. The chain links TRBV29-1 to TRBJ1-5; 7 bases are shared with TRBD1. CDR1 and CDR2 from the germline V gene are SQVTM and ANQGSEA. The CDR3 runs to 14 residues. J gave up 7 bases and V 6 bases, and 12 bases lay outside the gene matches. The CDR3 loop reads CSVAIDREGQPQHF. The CDR3, as DNA: TGCAGCGTGGCAATAGACAGGGAAGGACAGCCCCAGCATTTT.

The V gene is TRBV6-5, the J gene TRBJ2-3; D ambiguous. V was trimmed by 6 bases and J by 2 bases, leaving 9 bases between them. The germline gives CDR1 MNHEY, CDR2 SVGAGI. The length of the CDR3 is 13 residues. The CDR3 here is CASSYRFTDTQYF. The DNA for the CDR3 is TGTGCCAGCAGCTACCGATTCACAGATACGCAGTATTTT.

This clonotype was counted between two and nine times. The chain is built from TRBV6-5 and TRBJ1-1; 10 nucleotides line up with TRBD1. The length of the CDR3 is 14 residues. V shed 4 bases and J 3 bases; nucleotides not matched to a gene: 2. CDR1 is MNHEY, CDR2 SVGAGI, per germline. The CDR3 loop reads CASSSGQGDTEAFF. The CDR3 nucleotides read TGTGCCAGCAGTTCAGGACAGGGGGACACTGAAGCTTTCTTT.

The chain uses TRBV11-2 and TRBJ2-1; no clear D gene. The CDR3 extends over 13 amino acids. The V end lost 3 bases, the J end lost 9 bases, and 12 bases lay between the germline ends. Germline CDR1 reads SGHAT; CDR2 reads FQNNGV. As DNA, the CDR3 is TGTGCCAGCAGCTTGGACCAACTGACTGAGCAGTTCTTC. Residues: CASSLDQLTEQFF.

The chain is built from TRBV6-5 and TRBJ1-4, with TRBD1 as a possible D gene (5 bases). Trimming shortened V by 0 bases and J by 7 bases, and 9 bases separated the two germline ends. Germline CDR1 reads MNHEY; CDR2 reads SVGAGI. CDR3 length equals 14 residues. For the CDR3, the DNA is TGTGCCAGCAGTTACTCGGGGGTGGGTGAAAAACTGTTTTTT. It encodes CASSYSGVGEKLFF.